This T cell receptor (beta chain) comes out of a study of shared T cell receptors in the human thymus (dated by TCRdb to about 2021). About the investigation overall: The study examined how self-reactive, shared T-cell receptor alpha chains are generated in the human thymus.

Trimming removed 2 bases from V and 6 bases from J, leaving 23 bases between the germline ends. CDR1 and CDR2, looked up from the germline V gene (reference sequence), are MNHEY and SMNVEV. The cysteine opens and the phenylalanine closes a CDR3 of 18 amino acids. Left in the record is the CDR3 DNA by itself, 54 bases read in frame from the first base. Libraries were prepared through the immunoSEQ multiplex PCR assay. Drawn from immuneACCESS, this table holds only the in-frame rearrangements with V and J called that TCRdb kept. Clones are partly lost; checked studies trace under half to an unresolved V gene and leave the rest unexplained. This sample is represented by hundreds of thousands of clones; around 87% of them were singletons. The ten largest clones represent roughly 0.0087% of the sample. On this clone itself: The specificity of this receptor is unknown. It has no much larger one-base neighbor in the sample; base qualities were not kept.

These data also formed part of another study, on human thymus T cells. The second publication reports: The donors were immunologically healthy infants in Finland who had open corrective cardiac surgery for congenital heart defects. Thymus tissue was obtained as surgical resects removed during corrective cardiac surgery. V and J gene segment usage appeared biased in both thymic and peripheral blood repertoires. The related research found that thymic TCR repertoires overlapped highly between unrelated individuals. The study characterized TCR alpha and beta repertoires from fewer than 10 infant thymus samples and a few related peripheral blood samples. The infant donors were roughly 7 to 244 days old, and the cohort included over five males and two females. Thymocytes were released mechanically from tissue and stored at -70 °C as pellets of roughly 9.5-31 million cells. Genomic DNA was extracted from frozen cell pellets with a QIAsymphony instrument. TCRB and TCRAD loci were amplified from a standardized quantity of quality-controlled genomic DNA using the immunoSEQ multiplex PCR assay. The V(D)J region was spanned by amplicons of a length sufficient to cover the CDR3 and to identify V and J genes. The amplicons were sequenced on an Illumina platform via the commercial immunoSEQ service. Primer bias and sequencing errors were corrected using previously described methods, and TCRAD and TCRB definitions followed the IMGT database. The repertoires were analysed using immunoSEQ Analyzer 3.0 and VDJTools for basic statistics, V/J segment usage, diversity estimates, rarefaction and pairwise overlap. Diversity was estimated using the Chao1, ChaoE, Efron-Thisted, Shannon and inverse Simpson indices, and was also estimated on datasets down-sampled to the size of the smallest sample. Repertoire overlap used strict matching of CDR3 nucleotide sequence, V gene and J gene, with Jaccard-based multidimensional scaling clustering. On average, thymus samples yielded 800,000 or so unique TCRB clonotypes, whereas blood samples yielded about 84,000.

This TCR derives from a boy under three years old with a congenital heart defect. Donor details come from another sample of the same person, matched by shared clones. What was sequenced was thymocytes. This chain joins TRBV27 to TRBJ2-1, and possibly TRBD2, on 7 matching bases. Here the CDR3 is given as CASSLRLGGSKGGNEQFF. The nucleotide sequence reads TGTGCCAGCAGTTTAAGGCTCGGGGGGTCCAAAGGGGGCAATGAGCAGTTCTTC.